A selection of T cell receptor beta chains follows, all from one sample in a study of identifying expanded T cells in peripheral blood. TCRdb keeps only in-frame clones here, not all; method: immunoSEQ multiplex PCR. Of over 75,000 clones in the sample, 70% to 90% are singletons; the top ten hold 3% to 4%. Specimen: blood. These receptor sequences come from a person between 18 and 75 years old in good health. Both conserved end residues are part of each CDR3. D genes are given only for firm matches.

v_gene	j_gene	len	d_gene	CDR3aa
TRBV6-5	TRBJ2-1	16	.	CASSYSYASSYNEQFF
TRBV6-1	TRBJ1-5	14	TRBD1	CASSFDRASQPQHF
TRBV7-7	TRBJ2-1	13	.	CASSLGHYNEQFF
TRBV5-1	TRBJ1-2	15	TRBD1	CASSPRQGTNYGYTF
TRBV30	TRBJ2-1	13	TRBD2	CAWSGLGDNEQFF
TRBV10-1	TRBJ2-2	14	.	CASSDRWNTGELFF
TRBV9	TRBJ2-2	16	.	CASSVGQGKSTGELFF
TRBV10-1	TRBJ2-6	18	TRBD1	CASKTGQRARSGANVLTF
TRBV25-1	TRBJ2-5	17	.	CASSDRRISGVWETQYF
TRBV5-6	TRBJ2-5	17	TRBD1	CASGYVRDRGHQETQYF
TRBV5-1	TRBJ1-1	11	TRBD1	CASTMTGEAFF
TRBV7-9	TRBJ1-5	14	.	CASSSVEGNQPQHF
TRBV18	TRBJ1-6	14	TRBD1	CASSPTGGESPLHF
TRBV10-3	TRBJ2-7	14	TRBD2	CAISGTSGAYEQYF
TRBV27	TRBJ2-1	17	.	CASSLIPGPGGANEQFF
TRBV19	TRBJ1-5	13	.	CAPRGRSNQPQHF
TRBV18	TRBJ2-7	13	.	CASSPPTTYEQYF
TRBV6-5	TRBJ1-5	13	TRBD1	CASSRQGDQPQHF
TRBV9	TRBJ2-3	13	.	CASSVGAPDTQYF
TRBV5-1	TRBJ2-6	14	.	CASSLHSGANVLTF
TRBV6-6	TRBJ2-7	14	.	CASRGTGSSYEQYF
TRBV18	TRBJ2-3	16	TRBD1	CASSPRGPRGTDTQYF
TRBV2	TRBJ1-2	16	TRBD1	CASRAAGRGLLYGYTF
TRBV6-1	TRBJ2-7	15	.	CASSTGRVVVYEQYF
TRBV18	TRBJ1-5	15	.	CASSPDSSRLVPQHF
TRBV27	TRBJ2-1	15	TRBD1	CASSLWTGGGNEQFF
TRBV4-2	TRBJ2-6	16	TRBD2	CASSPTSGSGANVLTF
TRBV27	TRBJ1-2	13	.	CASTFNWDYGYTF
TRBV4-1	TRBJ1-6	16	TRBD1	CASSQVGTGRNSPLHF
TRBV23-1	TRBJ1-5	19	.	CASSQTLQRLTMGNQPQHF
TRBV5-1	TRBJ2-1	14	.	CASSSAQSYNEQFF